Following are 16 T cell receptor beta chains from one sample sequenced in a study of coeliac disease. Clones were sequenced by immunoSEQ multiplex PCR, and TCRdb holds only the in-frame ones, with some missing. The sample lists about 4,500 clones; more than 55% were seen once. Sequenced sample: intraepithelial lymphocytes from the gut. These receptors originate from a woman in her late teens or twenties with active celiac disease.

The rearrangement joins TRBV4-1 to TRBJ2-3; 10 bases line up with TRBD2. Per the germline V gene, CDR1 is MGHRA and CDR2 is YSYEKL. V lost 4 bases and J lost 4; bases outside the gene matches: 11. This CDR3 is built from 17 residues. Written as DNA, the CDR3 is TGCGCCAGCAGCCTTGCCCCTAGCGGGAGTTGGTCAGATACGCAGTATTTT. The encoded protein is CASSLAPSGSWSDTQYF.

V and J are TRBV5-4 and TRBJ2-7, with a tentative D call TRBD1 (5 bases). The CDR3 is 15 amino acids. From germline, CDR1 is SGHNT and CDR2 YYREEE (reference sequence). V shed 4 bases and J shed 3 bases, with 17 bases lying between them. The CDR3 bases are TGTGCCAGCAGCCCGAGACAGTCCCTTAACTACGAGCAGTACTTC. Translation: CASSPRQSLNYEQYF.

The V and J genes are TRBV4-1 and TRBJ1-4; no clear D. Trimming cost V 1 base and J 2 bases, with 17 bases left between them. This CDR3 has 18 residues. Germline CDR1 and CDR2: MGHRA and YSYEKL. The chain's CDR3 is CASSQVGVGKLTNEKLFF. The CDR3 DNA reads TGCGCCAGCAGCCAAGTCGGGGTAGGAAAACTGACTAATGAAAAACTGTTTTTT.

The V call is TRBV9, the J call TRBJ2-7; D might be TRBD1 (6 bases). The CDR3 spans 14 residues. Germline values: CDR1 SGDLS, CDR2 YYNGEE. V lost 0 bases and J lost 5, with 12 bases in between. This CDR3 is CASSVDRAQDEQYF. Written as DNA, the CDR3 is TGTGCCAGCAGCGTAGACAGGGCTCAGGACGAGCAGTACTTC.

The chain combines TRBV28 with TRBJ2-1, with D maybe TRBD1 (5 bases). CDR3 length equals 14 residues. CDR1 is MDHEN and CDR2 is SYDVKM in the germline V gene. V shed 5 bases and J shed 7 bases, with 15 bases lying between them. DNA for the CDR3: TGTGCCAGCAGTCAGGGAACGGTACTGAATGAGCAGTTCTTC. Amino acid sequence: CASSQGTVLNEQFF.

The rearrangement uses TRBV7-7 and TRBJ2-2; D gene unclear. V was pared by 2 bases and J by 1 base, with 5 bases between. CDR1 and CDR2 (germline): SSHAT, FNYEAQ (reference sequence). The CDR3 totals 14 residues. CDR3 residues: CASSLTVNTGELFF. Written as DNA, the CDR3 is TGTGCCAGCAGCTTAACTGTGAACACCGGGGAGCTGTTTTTT. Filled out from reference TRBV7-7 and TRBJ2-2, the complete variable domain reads GAGVSQSPRYKVTKRGQDVTLRCDPISSHATLYWYQQALGQGPEFLTYFNYEAQPDKSGLPSDRFSAERPEGSISTLTIQRTEQRDSAMYRCASSLTVNTGELFFGEGSRLTVL.

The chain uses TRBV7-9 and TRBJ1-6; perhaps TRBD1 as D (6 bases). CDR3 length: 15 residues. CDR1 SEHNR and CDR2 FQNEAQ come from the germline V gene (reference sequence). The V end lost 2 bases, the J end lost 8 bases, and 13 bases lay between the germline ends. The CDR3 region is CASSLLGGRYSPLHF. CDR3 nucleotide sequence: TGTGCCAGCAGCTTACTAGGGGGTCGGTATTCACCCCTCCACTTT.

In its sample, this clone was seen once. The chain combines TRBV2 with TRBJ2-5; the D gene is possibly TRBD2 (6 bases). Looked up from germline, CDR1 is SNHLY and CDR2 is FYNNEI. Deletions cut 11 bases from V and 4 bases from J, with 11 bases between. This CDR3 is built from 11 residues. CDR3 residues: CAGGTLETQYF. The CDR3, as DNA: TGTGCCGGCGGGACCCTAGAGACCCAGTACTTC.

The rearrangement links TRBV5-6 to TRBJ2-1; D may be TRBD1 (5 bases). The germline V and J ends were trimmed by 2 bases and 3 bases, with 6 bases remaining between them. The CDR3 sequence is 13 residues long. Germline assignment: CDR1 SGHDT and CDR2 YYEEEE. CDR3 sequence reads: CASSLDSYNEQFF. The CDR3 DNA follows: TGTGCCAGCAGCTTAGACAGCTACAATGAGCAGTTCTTC.

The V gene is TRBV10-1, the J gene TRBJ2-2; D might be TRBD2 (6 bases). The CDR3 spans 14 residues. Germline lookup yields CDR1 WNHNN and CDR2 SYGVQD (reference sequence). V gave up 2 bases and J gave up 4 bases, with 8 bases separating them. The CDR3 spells CASSETSSTGELFF. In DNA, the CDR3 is TGCGCCAGCAGTGAGACTAGCTCCACCGGGGAGCTGTTTTTT.

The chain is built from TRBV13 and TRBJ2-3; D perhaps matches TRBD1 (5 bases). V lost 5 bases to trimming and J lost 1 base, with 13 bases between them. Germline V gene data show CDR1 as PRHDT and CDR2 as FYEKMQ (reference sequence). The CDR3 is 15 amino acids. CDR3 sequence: CASSPITGRTDTQYF. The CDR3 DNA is TGTGCCAGCAGCCCCATAACAGGACGCACAGATACGCAGTATTTT.

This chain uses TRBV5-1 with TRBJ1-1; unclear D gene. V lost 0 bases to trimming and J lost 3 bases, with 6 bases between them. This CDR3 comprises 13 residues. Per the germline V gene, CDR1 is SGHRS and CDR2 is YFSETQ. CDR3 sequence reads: CASSLGPHTEAFF. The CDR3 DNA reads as TGCGCCAGCAGCTTGGGTCCTCACACTGAAGCTTTCTTT.

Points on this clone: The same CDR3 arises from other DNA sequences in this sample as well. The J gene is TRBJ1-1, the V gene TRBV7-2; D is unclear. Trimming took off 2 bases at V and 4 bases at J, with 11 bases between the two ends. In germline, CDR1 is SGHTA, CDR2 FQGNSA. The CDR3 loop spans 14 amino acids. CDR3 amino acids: CASSLSLSPTEAFF. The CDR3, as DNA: TGTGCCAGCAGCTTATCACTGTCTCCCACTGAAGCTTTCTTT.

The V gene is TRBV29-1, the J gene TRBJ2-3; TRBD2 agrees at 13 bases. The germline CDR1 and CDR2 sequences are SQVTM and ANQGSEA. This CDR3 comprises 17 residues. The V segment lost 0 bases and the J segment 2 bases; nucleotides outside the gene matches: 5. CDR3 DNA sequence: TGCAGCGTTGAAGACCGGGGACTAGCGGGGCTCACAGATACGCAGTATTTT. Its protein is CSVEDRGLAGLTDTQYF.

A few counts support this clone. The CDR3 here is CASSRLVRLGGDTQYF. In DNA, the CDR3 is TGTGCCAGCTCACGACTAGTGAGATTGGGGGGAGATACGCAGTATTTT. The J gene is TRBJ2-3, the V gene TRBV18; possible D gene TRBD2, 6 bases. The CDR3 runs 16 residues. Per the germline V gene, CDR1 is KGHSH and CDR2 is LQKENI. V lost 4 bases and J lost 5, with 19 bases in between.

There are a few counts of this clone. CDR3 sequence (DNA): TGTGCCTGGAGTGGAGTACTGGCAGGGGGAATAGGTGGTTCCTACGAGCAGTACTTC. This codes for CAWSGVLAGGIGGSYEQYF. V gene TRBV30 combines with J gene TRBJ2-7; 7 nucleotides agree with TRBD1. Germline trimming cut 1 base from V and 1 base from J; bases unmatched to any gene: 19. Per germline, CDR1 GTSNPN and CDR2 SVGIG (reference sequence). This CDR3 has 19 amino acids.